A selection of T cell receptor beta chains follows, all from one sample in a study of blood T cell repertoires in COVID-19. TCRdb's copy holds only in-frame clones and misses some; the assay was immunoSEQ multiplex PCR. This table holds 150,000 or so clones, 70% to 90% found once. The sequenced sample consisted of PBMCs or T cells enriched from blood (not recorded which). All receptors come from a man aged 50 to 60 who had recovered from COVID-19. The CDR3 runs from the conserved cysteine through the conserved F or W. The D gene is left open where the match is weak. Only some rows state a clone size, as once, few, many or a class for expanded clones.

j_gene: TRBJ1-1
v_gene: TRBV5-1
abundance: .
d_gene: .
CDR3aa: CASSSGDRLTTEAFF
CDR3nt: TGCGCCAGCAGCTCGGGCGACAGGCTCACCACTGAAGCTTTCTTT

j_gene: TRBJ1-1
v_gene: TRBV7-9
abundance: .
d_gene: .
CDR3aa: CASSLAVQTEAFF
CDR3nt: TGTGCCAGCAGCTTAGCTGTACAGACTGAAGCTTTCTTT

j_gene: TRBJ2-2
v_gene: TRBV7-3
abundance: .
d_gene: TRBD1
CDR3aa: CASSGSGGANTGELFF
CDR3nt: TGTGCCAGCAGCGGCTCAGGGGGTGCGAACACCGGGGAGCTGTTTTTT

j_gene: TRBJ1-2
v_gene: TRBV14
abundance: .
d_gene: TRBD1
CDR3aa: CASSRTGANYGYTF
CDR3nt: TGTGCCAGCAGCCGGACAGGGGCGAACTATGGCTACACCTTC

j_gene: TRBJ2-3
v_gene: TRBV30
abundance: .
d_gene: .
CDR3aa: CAWSVLGGITDTQYF
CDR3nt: TGTGCCTGGAGTGTACTCGGAGGAATCACAGATACGCAGTATTTT

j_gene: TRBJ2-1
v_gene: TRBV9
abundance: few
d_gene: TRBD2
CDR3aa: CASSPRLAGWNEQFF
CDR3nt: TGTGCCAGCAGCCCAAGACTAGCGGGGTGGAATGAGCAGTTCTTC

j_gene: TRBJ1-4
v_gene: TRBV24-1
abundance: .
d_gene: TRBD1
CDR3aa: CATSGGQINEKLFF
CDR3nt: TGTGCCACCAGTGGGGGACAGATTAATGAAAAACTGTTTTTT

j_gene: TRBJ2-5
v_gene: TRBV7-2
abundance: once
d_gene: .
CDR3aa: CASSLGGGETQYF
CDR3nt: TGTGCCAGCAGCTTAGGGGGCGGCGAGACCCAGTACTTC

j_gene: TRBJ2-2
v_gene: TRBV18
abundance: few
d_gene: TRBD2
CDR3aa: CASSPYQAGGSNTGELFF
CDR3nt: TGTGCCAGCTCACCTTATCAAGCGGGAGGATCGAACACCGGGGAGCTGTTTTTT

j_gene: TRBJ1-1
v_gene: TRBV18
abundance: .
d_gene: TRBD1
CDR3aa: CASSPDRDPEAFF
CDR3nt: TGTGCCAGCTCACCCGACAGGGACCCTGAAGCTTTCTTT

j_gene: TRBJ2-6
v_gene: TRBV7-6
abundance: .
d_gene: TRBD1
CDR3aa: CASSRLGTGEYGANVLTF
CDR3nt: TGTGCCAGCAGCCGCCTGGGGACAGGGGAATATGGGGCCAACGTCCTGACTTTC

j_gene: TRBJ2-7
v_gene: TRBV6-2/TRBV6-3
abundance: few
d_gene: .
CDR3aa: CASSRQARGSYEQYF
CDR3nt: TGTGCCAGCAGCCGACAGGCCAGGGGCTCCTACGAGCAGTACTTC

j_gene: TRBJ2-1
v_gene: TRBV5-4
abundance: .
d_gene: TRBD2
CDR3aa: CASSTGTSGYNEQFF
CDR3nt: TGTGCCAGCAGTACCGGGACTAGCGGGTACAATGAGCAGTTCTTC

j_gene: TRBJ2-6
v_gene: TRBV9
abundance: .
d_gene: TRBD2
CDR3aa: CASSPSGGSGANVLTF
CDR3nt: TGTGCCAGCAGCCCAAGCGGGGGCTCTGGGGCCAACGTCCTGACTTTC

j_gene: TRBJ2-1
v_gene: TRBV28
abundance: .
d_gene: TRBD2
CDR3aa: CASLEGTSRIQFF
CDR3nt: TGTGCCAGCCTCGAGGGGACTAGTCGCATCCAGTTCTTC

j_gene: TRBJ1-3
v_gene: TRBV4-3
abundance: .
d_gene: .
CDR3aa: CASSTSQVLSGNTIYF
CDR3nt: TGCGCCAGCAGCACCAGTCAGGTCCTCTCTGGAAACACCATATATTTT

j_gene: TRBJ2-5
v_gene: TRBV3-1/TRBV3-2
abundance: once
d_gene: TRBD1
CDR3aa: CASSIGTGQETQYF
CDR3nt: TGTGCCAGCAGCATCGGGACAGGGCAAGAGACCCAGTACTTC

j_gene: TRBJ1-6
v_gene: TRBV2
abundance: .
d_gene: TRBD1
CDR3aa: CASSEARRDRGGSPLHF
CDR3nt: TGTGCCAGCAGTGAAGCCAGAAGGGACAGGGGTGGATCACCCCTCCACTTT

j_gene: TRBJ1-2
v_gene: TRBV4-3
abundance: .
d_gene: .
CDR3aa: CASSQDLYFGYTF
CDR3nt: TGCGCCAGCAGCCAAGATCTGTATTTTGGCTACACCTTC

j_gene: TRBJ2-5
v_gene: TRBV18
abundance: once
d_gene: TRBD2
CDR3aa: CASSPGLAGAGETQYF
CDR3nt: TGTGCCAGCTCTCCGGGACTAGCGGGAGCGGGAGAGACCCAGTACTTC

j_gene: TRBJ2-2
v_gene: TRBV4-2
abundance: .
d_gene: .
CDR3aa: CASSQDHTGELFF
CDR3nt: TGTGCCAGCAGCCAAGATCATACCGGGGAGCTGTTTTTT

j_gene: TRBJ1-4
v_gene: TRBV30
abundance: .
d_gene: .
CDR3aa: CAWSVGRTSATNEKLFF
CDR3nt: TGTGCCTGGAGTGTCGGGCGGACAAGTGCAACTAATGAAAAACTGTTTTTT

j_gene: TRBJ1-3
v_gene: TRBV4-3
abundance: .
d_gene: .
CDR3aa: CASSYSRGTGNTIYF
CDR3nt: TGCGCCAGCAGCTATTCCAGGGGAACCGGAAACACCATATATTTT

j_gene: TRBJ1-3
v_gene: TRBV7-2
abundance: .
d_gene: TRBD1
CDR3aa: CASSSITGGRGNTIYF
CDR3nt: TGTGCCAGCAGCTCGATTACAGGGGGACGTGGAAACACCATATATTTT

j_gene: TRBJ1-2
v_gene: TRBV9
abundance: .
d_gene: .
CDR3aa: CASSVATAEGMRGRNYGYTF
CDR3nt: TGTGCCAGCAGCGTAGCTACGGCGGAGGGTATGCGGGGTAGAAACTATGGCTACACCTTC

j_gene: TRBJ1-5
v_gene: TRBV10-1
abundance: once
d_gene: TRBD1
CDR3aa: CASSESTGRSNQPQHF
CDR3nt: TGCGCCAGCAGTGAGTCGACAGGGCGTAGCAATCAGCCCCAGCATTTT

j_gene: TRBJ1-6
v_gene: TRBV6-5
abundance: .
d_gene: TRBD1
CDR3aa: CASSYSRTGESPLHF
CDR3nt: TGTGCCAGCAGTTACTCGAGGACAGGGGAATCACCCCTCCACTTT

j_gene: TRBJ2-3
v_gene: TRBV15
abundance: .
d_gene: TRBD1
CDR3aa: CATSMDRGSADTQYF
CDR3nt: TGTGCCACCAGCATGGACAGGGGGAGCGCAGATACGCAGTATTTT

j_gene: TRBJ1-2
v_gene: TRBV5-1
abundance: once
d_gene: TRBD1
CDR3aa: CASSLSGQGHYGYTF
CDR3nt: TGCGCCAGCAGCTTGTCAGGACAGGGGCACTATGGCTACACCTTC

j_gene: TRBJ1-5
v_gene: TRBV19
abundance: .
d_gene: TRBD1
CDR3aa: CASSRETGGNQPQHF
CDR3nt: TGTGCCAGTAGTAGAGAAACAGGGGGCAATCAGCCCCAGCATTTT

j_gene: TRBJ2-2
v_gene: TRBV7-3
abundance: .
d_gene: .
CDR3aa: CASSFIPVPTGELFF
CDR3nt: TGTGCCAGCAGCTTTATTCCAGTTCCTACCGGGGAGCTGTTTTTT

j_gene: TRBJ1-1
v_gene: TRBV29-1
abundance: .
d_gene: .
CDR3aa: CSAERFLGVEAFF
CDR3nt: TGCAGCGCCGAGCGGTTTCTTGGGGTTGAAGCTTTCTTT

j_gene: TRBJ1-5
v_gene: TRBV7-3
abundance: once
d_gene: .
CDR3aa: CASSTTRNQPQHF
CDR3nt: TGTGCCAGCAGCACCACGAGAAATCAGCCCCAGCATTTT

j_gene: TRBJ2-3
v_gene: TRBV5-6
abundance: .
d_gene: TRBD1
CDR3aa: CASSLGDRADTQYF
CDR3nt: TGTGCCAGCAGCTTGGGGGACAGGGCAGATACGCAGTATTTT

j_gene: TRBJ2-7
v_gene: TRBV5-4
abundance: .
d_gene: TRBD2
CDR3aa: CASSVQSGGPYEQYF
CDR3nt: TGTGCCAGCAGCGTACAAAGCGGGGGGCCCTACGAGCAGTACTTC

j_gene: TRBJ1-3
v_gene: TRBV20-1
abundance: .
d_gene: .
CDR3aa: CSASQGGRNTIYF
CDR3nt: TGCAGTGCGAGTCAGGGTGGAAGAAACACCATATATTTT

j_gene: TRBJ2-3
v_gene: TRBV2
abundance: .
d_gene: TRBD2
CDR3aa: CAIRGLAGSTDTQYF
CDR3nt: TGTGCCATCAGAGGACTAGCGGGGAGCACAGATACGCAGTATTTT

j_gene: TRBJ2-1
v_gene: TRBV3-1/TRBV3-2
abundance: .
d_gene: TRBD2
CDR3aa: CASSQLAGDNEQFF
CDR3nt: TGTGCCAGCAGCCAATTAGCGGGAGACAATGAGCAGTTCTTC

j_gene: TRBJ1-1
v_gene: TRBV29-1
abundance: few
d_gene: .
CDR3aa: CSVGDTNTEAFF
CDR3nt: TGCAGCGTAGGGGACACGAACACTGAAGCTTTCTTT

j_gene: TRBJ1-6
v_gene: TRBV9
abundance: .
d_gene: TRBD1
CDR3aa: CASSVAGGRLEALHF
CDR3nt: TGTGCCAGCAGCGTGGCAGGGGGACGCCTTGAGGCCCTCCACTTT

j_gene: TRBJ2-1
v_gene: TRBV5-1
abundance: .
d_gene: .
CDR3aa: CASRDVGSGRMNEQFF
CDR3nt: TGCGCCAGCAGGGACGTCGGGTCAGGGCGTATGAATGAGCAGTTCTTC

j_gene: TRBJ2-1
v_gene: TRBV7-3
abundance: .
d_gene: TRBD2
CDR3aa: CASSFSGGFGYNEQFF
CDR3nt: TGTGCCAGCAGCTTTAGCGGGGGGTTTGGTTACAATGAGCAGTTCTTC